The source of this T cell receptor beta chain is a study of early T cells in non-severe SARS-CoV-2 infection. About the research overall: Chains were unpaired, as sequencing was done on bulk RNA from unsorted whole blood.

Individual cDNA molecules were tagged with unique molecular identifiers. TCRdb called the 5' RACE reads again in MiXCR, with one record for every CDR3 protein. Found here are about 64,000 distinct CDR3 sequences, 10% to 15% of them singletons; the top ten hold 3.5% to 5%. CDR3 length equals 17 residues. Germline V gene data show CDR1 as MDHEN and CDR2 as SYDVKM. V was trimmed by 4 bases and J by 0 bases, leaving 16 bases between them. Sequenced sample: whole blood. The TCR was taken from an adult who was a healthcare worker with PCR-confirmed SARS-CoV-2 infection or an uninfected control (not recorded which). The chain links TRBV28 to TRBJ1-5; D might be TRBD1 (5 bases). The CDR3 nucleotides are TGTGCCAGCAGTTCCCCTTCCATGGGGGATAGCAATCAGCCCCAGCATTTT. Amino acids: CASSSPSMGDSNQPQHF. The complete variable domain, with remaining parts taken from reference TRBV28 and TRBJ1-5, reads DVKVTQSSRYLVKRTGEKVFLECVQDMDHENMFWYRQDPGLGLRLIYFSYDVKMKEKGDIPEGYSVSREKKERFSLILESASTNQTSMYLCASSSPSMGDSNQPQHFGDGTRLSIL.